This TCR beta chain derives from a study of cytomegalovirus exposure and HLA in healthy donors. General study findings and limits: Follow-up analysis seemed to connect common viral pathogens with several of the most significant clusters identified.

This CDR3 has 15 amino acids. V shed 1 base, J shed 10 bases, and the junction held 10 bases outside the gene matches. Germline V gene data show CDR1 as SGHRS and CDR2 as YFSETQ. PCR used 60 Vbeta primers and 13 Jbeta primers. Using immunoSEQ multiplex PCR, the repertoire was profiled, and TCRdb retains in-frame clones only, with some absent. Its table records around 150,000 clones. Note on this clone: Its cognate antigen is unknown.

The chain joins TRBV5-1 to TRBJ2-1; 8 nucleotides align to TRBD2. Input material: PBMCs. The sequence derives from a woman aged 55-70 years in good health and CMV-seronegative. Here the CDR3 DNA reads TGCGCCAGCAGCTTGATAGCGGGAAACGTAGGAGAGCAGTTCTTC. It is translated as CASSLIAGNVGEQFF.